These T cell receptor beta chains were read from a single sample in a study of OX40 agonist ivuxolimab in advanced cancers. Only in-frame clones appear in the TCRdb table, and some are missing; sequencing was by immunoSEQ multiplex PCR. The table lists 70,000 to 95,000 clones, approximately 91% of them singletons. The sequencing used CD4+ or CD8+ T cells sorted from blood, collected in a trial of the OX40 agonist ivuxolimab. Receptor source: an adult with an advanced solid tumor such as melanoma, head and neck, liver or kidney cancer. CDR3s include the opening cysteine and the closing phenylalanine or tryptophan. A D gene is named only where the DNA matches it firmly.

TRBJ1-4 TRBV11-2 15 NA CASSPFGGGNEKLFF TGTGCCAGCAGCCCATTCGGGGGCGGGAATGAAAAACTGTTTTTT
TRBJ2-1 TRBV7-2 14 NA CASSLVGGDNEQFF TGTGCCAGCAGCTTAGTGGGCGGGGACAATGAGCAGTTCTTC
TRBJ2-1 TRBV7-3 14 NA CASSLTGLYNEQFF TGTGCCAGCAGCTTAACGGGACTCTACAATGAGCAGTTCTTC
TRBJ2-1 TRBV18 13 NA CASSPSGESEQFF TGTGCCAGCTCACCATCAGGGGAGAGTGAGCAGTTCTTC
TRBJ1-5 TRBV7-2 15 NA CASSLSWGSHEPQHF TGTGCCAGCAGCTTGTCTTGGGGGTCACACGAGCCCCAGCATTTT
TRBJ2-2 TRBV19 14 TRBD2 CASNGGGNTGELFF TGTGCCAGTAATGGCGGGGGGAACACCGGGGAGCTGTTTTTT
TRBJ1-2 TRBV30 14 NA CAWSTAAGAYGYTF TGTGCCTGGAGTACTGCAGCAGGAGCCTATGGCTACACCTTC
TRBJ1-5 TRBV6-4 16 TRBD1 CARPTRDRDDHQPQHF TGTGCCAGACCGACACGGGACAGGGATGACCATCAGCCCCAGCATTTT
TRBJ1-4 TRBV28 14 NA CASSFTGSNEKLFF TGTGCCAGCAGTTTTACAGGGAGTAATGAAAAACTGTTTTTT
TRBJ2-2 TRBV2 15 NA CASSIGVLGTGELFF TGTGCCAGCAGTATAGGGGTTTTGGGGACCGGGGAGCTGTTTTTT
TRBJ1-4 TRBV14 16 TRBD1 CASSQDYGTGNEKLFF TGTGCCAGCAGCCAAGATTATGGGACAGGGAATGAAAAACTGTTTTTT
TRBJ2-3 TRBV7-9 16 NA CASSLGALLHTDTQYF TGTGCCAGCAGCTTAGGGGCCCTCCTCCACACAGATACGCAGTATTTT